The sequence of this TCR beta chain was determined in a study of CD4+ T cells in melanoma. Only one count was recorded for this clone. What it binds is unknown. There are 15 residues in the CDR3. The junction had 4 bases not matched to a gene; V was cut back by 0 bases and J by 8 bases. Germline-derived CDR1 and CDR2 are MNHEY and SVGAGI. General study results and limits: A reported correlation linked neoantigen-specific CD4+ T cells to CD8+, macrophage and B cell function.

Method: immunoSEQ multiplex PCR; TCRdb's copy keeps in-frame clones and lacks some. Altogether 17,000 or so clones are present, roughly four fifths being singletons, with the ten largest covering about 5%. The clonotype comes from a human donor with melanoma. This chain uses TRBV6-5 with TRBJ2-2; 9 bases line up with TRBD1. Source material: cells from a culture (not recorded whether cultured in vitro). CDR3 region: CASSYSTGGFGELFF. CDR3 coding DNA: TGTGCCAGCAGTTACTCGACAGGGGGTTTTGGGGAGCTGTTTTTT.